The sequence of this T cell receptor (beta chain) was determined in a study of blood T cell repertoires in COVID-19 (dated by TCRdb to between 2020 and 2021). For context, the study as a whole: Collaborator samples came from the United States, Italy and Spain and covered acute and convalescent phases of COVID-19. The material from the prospective study consisted of cDNA or gDNA derived from T cells, B-cell-depleted T cells, or PBMCs. The dataset comprised deeply sampled blood TCRbeta repertoires from subjects exposed to, actively infected with, or recovered from COVID-19. The repertoires were made available in a free public database intended to serve as a resource for research on the immune response to SARS-CoV-2. Samples were obtained from the ongoing ImmuneRACE study (first 160 participants) and from some 1,200 subjects provided by 6 global collaborators. The sample metadata nearly always contained a de-identified subject ID, COVID-19 status, age in years and sex. Where available, HLA class I and class II types were taken from metadata supplied by the sample provider and were not determined by assay-based typing.

CDR1 and CDR2 (SEHNR, FQNEAQ) derive from the germline V gene (reference sequence). The cysteine opens and the phenylalanine closes a CDR3 of 19 amino acids. The retained sequence is limited to the CDR3, 57 bases, with the frame set at the first base. From V the trimming removes 1 base and from J it removes 1 base, while the gene matches leave 11 bases of the junction unaccounted for. TCRbeta CDR3 regions were amplified from genomic DNA by means of the immunoSEQ Assay, a bias-controlled multiplex PCR. From the authors' description of their analysis: Nucleated cell counts per sample were estimated from amplification of reference gene primers within the assay. To quantify the absolute abundance of each unique TCRbeta CDR3 rearrangement, sequence reads were collapsed and filtered. For each sample, productive Simpson clonality was calculated as the square root of Simpson's diversity index across productive rearrangements. Sourced from immuneACCESS, this table was stored by TCRdb with only in-frame sequences that have V and J called. A share of the clones is absent; for the studies checked, an unresolved V gene accounts for under half, and the remainder has no known explanation. The V and J calls and clone size come from that table; D and trimming were worked out from the DNA. This sample comprises around 230,000 clones, around 89% of them detected only once. Jointly, the top ten make up about 2.4% of the sample.

Study-wide conclusions, independent of this receptor: Clinical and demographic metadata were provided uncurated, with the amount varying by source and participant.

Enrolling through a virtual design, the prospective study's participants ranged in age from roughly 18 to 89 years and lived across some 22 United States geographic areas. Cohort assignment in the prospective study relied on participant-reported clinical history from a screening survey and a study questionnaire. ImmuneRACE Cohort 3 recovered participants were defined by two consecutive negative NP/OP PCR tests, healthcare professional clearance, or symptom resolution. In the prospective study, whole blood, serum and a nasopharyngeal or oropharyngeal swab were collected from each participant by mobile phlebotomists. Additional blood draws and questionnaires over a 2-month period could optionally be provided by prospective study participants. Prospective study blood samples were shipped either frozen or at room temperature before DNA extraction. In regard to this clone: There is no known antigen for this receptor. Per-base qualities were not stored, and no clone one base away is much larger.

The chain is assembled from TRBV7-9 and TRBJ2-3, and 10 junctional nucleotides match TRBD1. Sequencing was carried out using PBMCs or T cells enriched from blood (not recorded which). The TCR was taken from a woman between 25 and 40 years old who had recovered from COVID-19. The CDR3 protein: CASSLGYGTGEWGTDTQYF. The sequenced DNA is TGTGCCAGCAGCTTAGGCTACGGGACAGGGGAGTGGGGCACAGATACGCAGTATTTT.